The clone carrying this TCR beta chain was counted ten times or more. The antigen is not known. The record originates from a study of T-cell reconstitution after alpha-beta-depleted transplantation in children. This sample's TCRbeta library carried unique molecular identifier barcodes. TCRdb analysed the PCR reads with MiXCR anew, one entry per CDR3 protein. The top ten clones hold under 35% of a sample with about 440,000 distinct CDR3 sequences, roughly 44% of them seen once. Regarding the study as a whole: Newly generated T cells supplied most T-cell counts and diversity one year post-transplant. TCRbeta diversity was high at day 60 in some patients (a result of surviving recipient T cells and thymic progenitors). Several hundred graft clones that had expanded were reportedly the source of alpha-beta T cells about two months after transplant.

The sequenced sample was PBMCs, obtained before TCRalphabeta/CD19-depleted stem cell transplant. The receptor's source is a girl aged 2 to 9 with aplastic anemia, due to receive a stem cell transplant.

CDR3 residues: CASAERAHGTQYF. The CDR3 DNA follows: TGTGCCAGCGCGGAGAGGGCCCACGGTACGCAGTATTTT. V is TRBV12-3 or TRBV12-4 and J is TRBJ2-3; weak D call: TRBD2 (5 bases). Trimming stripped 8 bases from V and 8 bases from J, with 17 bases between. This CDR3 region has 13 residues.